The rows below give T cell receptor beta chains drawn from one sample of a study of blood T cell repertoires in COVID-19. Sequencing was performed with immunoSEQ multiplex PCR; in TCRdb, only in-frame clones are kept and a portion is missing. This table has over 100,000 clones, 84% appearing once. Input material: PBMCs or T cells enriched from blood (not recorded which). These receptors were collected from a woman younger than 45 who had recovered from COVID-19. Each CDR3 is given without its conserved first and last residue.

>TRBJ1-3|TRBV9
ASSVAMSSGNTIY
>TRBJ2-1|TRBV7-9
ASRDTMYNEQF
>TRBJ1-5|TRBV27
ASSLFLPGEGNQPQH
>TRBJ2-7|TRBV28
ASSLYSEGEQY
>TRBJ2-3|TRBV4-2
ASSQAGGTDTQY
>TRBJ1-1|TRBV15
ATSRGGTGLTEAF
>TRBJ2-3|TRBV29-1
SVDLLAGEGTDTQY
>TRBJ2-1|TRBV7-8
ASSLGTYSVYNEQF
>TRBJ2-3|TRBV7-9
ASSLAIRLY
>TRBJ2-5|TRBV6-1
ASSEDGLDSQETQY
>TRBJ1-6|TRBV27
ASTLGGQGANSPLH
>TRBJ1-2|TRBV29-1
SVEDPGGGNYGYT
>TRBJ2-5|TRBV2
ASSFGLAGGPDRGQY
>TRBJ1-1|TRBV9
ASSPGVNTEAF
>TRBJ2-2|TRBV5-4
ASSLDRGVAGELF
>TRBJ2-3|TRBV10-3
AISESGTSGSVTDTQY
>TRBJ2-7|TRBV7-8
ASSQRTGGEQY
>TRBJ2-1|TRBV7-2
ASSVSGRAGNEQF
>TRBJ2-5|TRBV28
ASSLQLSGFQETQY
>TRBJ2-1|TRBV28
ASSLSRGRRSHEQF
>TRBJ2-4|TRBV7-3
ASSSFLGTLGKNIQY
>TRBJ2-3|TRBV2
ASHYLAGVDADTQY
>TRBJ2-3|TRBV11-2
ASSLDLWLAESTDTQY
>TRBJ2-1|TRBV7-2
ASSLAYGVSYNEQF
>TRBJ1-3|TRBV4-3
ASSQGVSSGNTIY
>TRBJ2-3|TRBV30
AWSIQGANTQY
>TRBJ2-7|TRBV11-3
ASSKLPGQQAYEQY
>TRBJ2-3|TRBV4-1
ASSLASGASTDTQY
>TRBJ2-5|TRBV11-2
ASRDGQGWLETQY
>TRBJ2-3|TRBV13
ASSTQSWASGASTDTQY
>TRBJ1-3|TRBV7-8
ASSHTGQYSGNTIY
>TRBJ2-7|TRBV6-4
ASSDEELIGSPRDEQY
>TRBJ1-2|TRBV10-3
AISSTGVDGYT